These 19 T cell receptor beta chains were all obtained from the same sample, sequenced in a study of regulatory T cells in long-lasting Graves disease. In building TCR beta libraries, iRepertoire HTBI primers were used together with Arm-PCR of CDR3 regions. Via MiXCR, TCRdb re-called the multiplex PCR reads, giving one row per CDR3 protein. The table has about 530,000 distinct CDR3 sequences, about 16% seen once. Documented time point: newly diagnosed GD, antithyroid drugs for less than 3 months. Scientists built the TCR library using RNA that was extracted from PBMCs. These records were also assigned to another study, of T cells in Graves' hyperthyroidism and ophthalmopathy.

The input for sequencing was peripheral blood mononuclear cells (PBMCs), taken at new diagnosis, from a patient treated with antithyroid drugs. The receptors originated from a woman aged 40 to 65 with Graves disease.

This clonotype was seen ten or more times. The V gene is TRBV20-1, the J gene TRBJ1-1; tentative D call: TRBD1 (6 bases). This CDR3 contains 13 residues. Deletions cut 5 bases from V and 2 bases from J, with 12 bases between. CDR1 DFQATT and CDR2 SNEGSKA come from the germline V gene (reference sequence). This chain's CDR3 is CSALRDTNTEAFF. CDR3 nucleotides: TGCAGTGCTCTCCGGGACACCAACACTGAAGCTTTCTTT.

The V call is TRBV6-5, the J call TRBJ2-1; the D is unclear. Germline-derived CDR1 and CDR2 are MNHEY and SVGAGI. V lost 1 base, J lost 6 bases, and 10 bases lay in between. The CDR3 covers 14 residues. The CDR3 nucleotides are TGTGCCAGCAGTTACTACGCGACATCCAATGAGCAGTTCTTC. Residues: CASSYYATSNEQFF.

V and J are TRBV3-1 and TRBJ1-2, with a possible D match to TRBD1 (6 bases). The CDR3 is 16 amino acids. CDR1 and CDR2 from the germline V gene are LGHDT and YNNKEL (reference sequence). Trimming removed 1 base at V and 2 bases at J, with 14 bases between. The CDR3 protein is CASSQGRGHSNYGYTF. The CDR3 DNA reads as TGTGCCAGCAGCCAAGGTCGGGGACATTCAAACTATGGCTACACCTTC.

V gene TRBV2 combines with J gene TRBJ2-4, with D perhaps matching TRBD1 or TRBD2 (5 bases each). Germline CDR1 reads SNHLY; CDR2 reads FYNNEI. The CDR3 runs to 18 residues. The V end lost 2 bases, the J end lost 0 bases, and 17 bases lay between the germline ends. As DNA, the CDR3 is TGTGCCAGCAGTGAAAGGGGTTCAGGGAGCCTAGCCAAAAACATTCAGTACTTC. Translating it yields CASSERGSGSLAKNIQYF.

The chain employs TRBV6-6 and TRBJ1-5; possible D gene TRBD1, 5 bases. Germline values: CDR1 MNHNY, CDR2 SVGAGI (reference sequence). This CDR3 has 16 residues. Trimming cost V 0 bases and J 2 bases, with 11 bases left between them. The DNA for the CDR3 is TGTGCCAGCAGTTACTCGGGGGGGTGGGGCAATCAGCCCCAGCATTTT. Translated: CASSYSGGWGNQPQHF.

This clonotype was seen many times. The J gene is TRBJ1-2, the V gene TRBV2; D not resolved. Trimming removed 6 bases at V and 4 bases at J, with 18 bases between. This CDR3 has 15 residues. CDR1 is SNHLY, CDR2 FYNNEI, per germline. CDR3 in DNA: TGTGCCAGCAGGCTTAACACTGCTACTGGCTATGGCTACACCTTC. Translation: CASRLNTATGYGYTF. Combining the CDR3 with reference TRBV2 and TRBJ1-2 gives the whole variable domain EPEVTQTPSHQVTQMGQEVILRCVPISNHLYFYWYRQILGQKVEFLVSFYNNEISEKSEIFDDQFSVERPDGSNFTLKIRSTKLEDSAMYFCASRLNTATGYGYTFGSGTRLTVV.

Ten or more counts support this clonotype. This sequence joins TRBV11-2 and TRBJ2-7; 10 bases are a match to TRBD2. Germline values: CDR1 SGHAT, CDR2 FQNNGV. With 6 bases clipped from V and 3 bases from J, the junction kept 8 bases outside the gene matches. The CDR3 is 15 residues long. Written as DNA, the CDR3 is TGTGCCAGCAGGGTAGCGGGGGGCCTCCGCTACGAGCAGTACTTC. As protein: CASRVAGGLRYEQYF.

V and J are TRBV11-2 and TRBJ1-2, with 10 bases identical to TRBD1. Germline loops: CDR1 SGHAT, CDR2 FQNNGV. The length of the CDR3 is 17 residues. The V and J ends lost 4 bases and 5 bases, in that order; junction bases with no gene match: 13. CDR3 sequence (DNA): TGTGCCAGCAGCTCCGGACAGGGGGGCCCCTACGGGTATGGCTACACCTTC. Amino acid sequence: CASSSGQGGPYGYGYTF.

The CDR3 spells CASSSREGGYTF. CDR3 coding DNA: TGTGCCAGCAGCTCCCGGGAGGGTGGCTACACCTTC. The rearrangement uses TRBV7-9 and TRBJ1-2, with no clear D. V was pared by 4 bases and J by 7 bases, with 10 bases between. CDR3 length: 12 residues. Per the germline V gene, CDR1 is SEHNR and CDR2 is FQNEAQ (reference sequence).

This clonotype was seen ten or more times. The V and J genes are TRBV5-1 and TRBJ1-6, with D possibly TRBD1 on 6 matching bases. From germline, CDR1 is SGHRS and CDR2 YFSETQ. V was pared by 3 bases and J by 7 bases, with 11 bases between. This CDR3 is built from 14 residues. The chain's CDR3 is CASSYGQRNSPLHF. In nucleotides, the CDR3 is TGCGCCAGCAGCTACGGACAGAGGAATTCACCCCTCCACTTT.

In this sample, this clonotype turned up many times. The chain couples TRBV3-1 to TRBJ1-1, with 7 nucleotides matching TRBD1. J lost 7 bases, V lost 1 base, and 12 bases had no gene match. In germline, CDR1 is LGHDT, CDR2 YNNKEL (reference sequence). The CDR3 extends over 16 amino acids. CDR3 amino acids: CASSQAYLGQANEAFF. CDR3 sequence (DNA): TGTGCCAGCAGCCAAGCATACCTCGGACAGGCCAATGAAGCTTTCTTT.

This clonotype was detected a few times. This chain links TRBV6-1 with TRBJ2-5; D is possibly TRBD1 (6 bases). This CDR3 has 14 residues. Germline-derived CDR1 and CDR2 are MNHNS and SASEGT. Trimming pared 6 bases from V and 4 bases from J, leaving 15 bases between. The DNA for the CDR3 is TGTGCCAGCAGCCAAGACAGGCTCCGAGAGACCCAGTACTTC. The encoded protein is CASSQDRLRETQYF.

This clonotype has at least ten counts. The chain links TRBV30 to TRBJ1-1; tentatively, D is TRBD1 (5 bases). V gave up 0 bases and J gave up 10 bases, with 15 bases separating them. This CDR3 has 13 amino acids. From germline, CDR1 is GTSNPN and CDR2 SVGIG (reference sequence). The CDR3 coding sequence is TGTGCCTGGAGTGTAAGCCGGGGCCAGGGAGCTTTCTTT. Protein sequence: CAWSVSRGQGAFF.

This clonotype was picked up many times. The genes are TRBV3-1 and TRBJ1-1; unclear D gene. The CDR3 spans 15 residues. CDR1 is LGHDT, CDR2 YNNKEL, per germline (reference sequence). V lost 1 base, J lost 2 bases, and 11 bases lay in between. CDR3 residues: CASSQAGYQNTEAFF. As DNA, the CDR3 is TGTGCCAGCAGCCAAGCCGGATACCAAAACACTGAAGCTTTCTTT.

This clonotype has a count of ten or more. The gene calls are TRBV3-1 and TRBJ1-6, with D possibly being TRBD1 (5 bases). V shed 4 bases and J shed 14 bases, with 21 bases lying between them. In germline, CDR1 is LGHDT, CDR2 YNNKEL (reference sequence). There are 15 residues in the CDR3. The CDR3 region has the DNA TGTGCCAGCAGCCCACCCGGGACCGCACTCTGGGCCCTCCACTTT. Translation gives CASSPPGTALWALHF.

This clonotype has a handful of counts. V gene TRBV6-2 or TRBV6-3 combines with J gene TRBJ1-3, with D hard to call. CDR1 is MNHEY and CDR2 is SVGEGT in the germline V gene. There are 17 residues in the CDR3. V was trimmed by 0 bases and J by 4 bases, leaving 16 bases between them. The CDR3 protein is CASSYSSLTTRGNTIYF. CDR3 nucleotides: TGTGCCAGCAGTTACTCGAGTCTCACAACGAGAGGAAACACCATATATTTT.

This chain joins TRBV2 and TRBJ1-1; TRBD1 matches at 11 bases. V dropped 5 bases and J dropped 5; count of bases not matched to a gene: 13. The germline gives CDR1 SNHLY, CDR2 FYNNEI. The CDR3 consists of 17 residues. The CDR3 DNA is TGTGCCAGCAGTCCGGACAGGGGGCATTGGGCAGTAACTGAAGCTTTCTTT. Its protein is CASSPDRGHWAVTEAFF.

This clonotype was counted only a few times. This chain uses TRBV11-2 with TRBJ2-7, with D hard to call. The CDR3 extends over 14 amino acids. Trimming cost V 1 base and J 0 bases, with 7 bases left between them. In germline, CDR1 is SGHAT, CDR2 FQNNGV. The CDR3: CASSLGHTSYEQYF. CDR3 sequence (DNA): TGTGCCAGCAGCTTAGGGCACACCTCCTACGAGCAGTACTTC.

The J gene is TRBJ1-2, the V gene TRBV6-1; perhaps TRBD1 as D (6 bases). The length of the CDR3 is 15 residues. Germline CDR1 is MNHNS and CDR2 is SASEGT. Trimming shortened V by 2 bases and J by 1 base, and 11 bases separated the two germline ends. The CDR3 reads CASSESPDSNYGYTF. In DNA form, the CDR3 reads TGTGCCAGCAGTGAAAGTCCGGACAGTAACTATGGCTACACCTTC.